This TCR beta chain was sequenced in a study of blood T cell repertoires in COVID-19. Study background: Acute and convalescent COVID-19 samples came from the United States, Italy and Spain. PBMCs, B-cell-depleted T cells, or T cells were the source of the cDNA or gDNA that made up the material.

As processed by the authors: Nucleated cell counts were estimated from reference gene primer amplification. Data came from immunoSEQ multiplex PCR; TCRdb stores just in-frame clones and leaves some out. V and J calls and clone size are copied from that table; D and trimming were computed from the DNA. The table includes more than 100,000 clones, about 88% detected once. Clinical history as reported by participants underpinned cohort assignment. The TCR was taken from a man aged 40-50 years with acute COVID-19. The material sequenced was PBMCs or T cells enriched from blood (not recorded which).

The CDR3 spells CASSGQGGSTDTQYF. Here the CDR3 DNA reads TGTGCCAGCAGCGGGCAAGGGGGTTCCACAGATACGCAGTATTTT. The chain employs TRBV9 and TRBJ2-3; D is perhaps TRBD1 (6 bases). Deletions cut 3 bases from V and 2 bases from J, with 13 bases between. The CDR3 has 15 amino acids. CDR1 is SGDLS, CDR2 YYNGEE, per germline.